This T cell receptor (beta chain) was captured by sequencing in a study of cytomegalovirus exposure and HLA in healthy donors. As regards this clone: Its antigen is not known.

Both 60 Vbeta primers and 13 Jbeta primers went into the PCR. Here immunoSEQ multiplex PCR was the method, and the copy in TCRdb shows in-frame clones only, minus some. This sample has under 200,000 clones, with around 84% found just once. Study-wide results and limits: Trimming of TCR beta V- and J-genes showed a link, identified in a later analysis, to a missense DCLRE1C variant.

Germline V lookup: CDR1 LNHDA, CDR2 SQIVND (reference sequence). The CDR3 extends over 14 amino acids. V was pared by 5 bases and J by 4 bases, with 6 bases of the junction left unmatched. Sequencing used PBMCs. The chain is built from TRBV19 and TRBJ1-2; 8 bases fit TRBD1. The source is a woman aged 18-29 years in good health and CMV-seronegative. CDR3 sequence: CASSDVGQGYGYTF. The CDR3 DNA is TGTGCCAGTAGTGACGTAGGACAGGGCTATGGCTACACCTTC.